This TCR beta chain was captured in a study of blood T cell repertoires in COVID-19 (TCRdb year 2020). For the study in its entirety: The collaborator samples originated in the United States, Italy and Spain and spanned the acute and convalescent phases of COVID-19. The prospective study material was composed of cDNA or gDNA derived from T cells, B-cell-depleted T cells, or PBMCs. The dataset comprised deeply sampled blood TCRbeta repertoires from subjects exposed to, actively infected with, or recovered from COVID-19. The repertoires were made available in a free public database intended to serve as a resource for research on the immune response to SARS-CoV-2. The samples were drawn from the first 160 participants of the ongoing ImmuneRACE study and from some 1,300 subjects provided by 6 global collaborators. A de-identified subject ID, COVID-19 status, age in years and sex were almost always included in the sample metadata. Where HLA class I and class II types were available, the types were taken from metadata supplied by the sample provider, not from assay-based typing. Findings and caveats that apply to the study as a whole: The amount of clinical and demographic metadata varied by source and participant and was provided uncurated.

Trimming leaves V shorter by 2 bases and J shorter by 1 base, with the junction holding 4 bases beyond the gene matches. Spanning cysteine to phenylalanine, the CDR3 consists of 15 amino acids. Only the CDR3 DNA stays, 45 bases, in frame from base 1. CDR1 and CDR2 (LGHNA, YSLEER) derive from the germline V gene. TCRbeta CDR3 regions were amplified from genomic DNA by means of the immunoSEQ Assay, a bias-controlled multiplex PCR. As for the original processing: Within the assay, amplification of reference gene primers was used to estimate how many nucleated cells each sample contained. To quantify the absolute abundance of each unique TCRbeta CDR3 rearrangement, sequence reads were collapsed and filtered. For each sample, productive Simpson clonality was calculated by taking the square root of Simpson's diversity index across productive rearrangements. TCRdb holds this immuneACCESS table with in-frame rearrangements only. Some clones are missing; in checked studies, unresolved V genes explain under half, and the rest has no known cause. That table gives V, J and clone size, and the DNA gave D and trimming. The sample has 170,000 or so clones on record, around nine tenths of them singletons. The biggest ten clones account for 0.58% of the sample.

At one collaborating source in Seattle, patients were enrolled during active infection and were followed longitudinally through the course of disease. Whole blood was collected in K2EDTA tubes by collaborating institutions according to the institutions' own protocols. Collaborator samples were shipped for TCRbeta analysis as frozen whole blood, isolated PBMCs, or DNA extracted from either sample type. Details on this clone: The target of this receptor is not known. Base qualities are missing; no much larger clone stands one base away.

The chain is assembled from TRBV4-3 and TRBJ1-1, with TRBD1 matching 7 junction bases. The source material was peripheral blood. This receptor was obtained from a man aged 60-69 years with COVID-19, enrolled during active disease. Here is the DNA: TGCGCCAGCAGCCAACTATGGACAGGGAACACTGAAGCTTTCTTT. This gives the protein CASSQLWTGNTEAFF.